Listed below are T cell receptor beta chains from one sample, sequenced in a study of beta chain features in type 1 diabetes. Libraries were prepared by immunoSEQ multiplex PCR; TCRdb keeps only in-frame clonotypes and omits some of them. The data show around 280,000 clones, around 16% seen once. Source material: naive CD4+ T cells from blood. The origin of the receptors is a man aged 18 to 29 with type 1 diabetes. Each CDR3 is given with its conserved first and last residue. A D gene is named only where the DNA matches it firmly. Only some rows state a clone size, as once, few, many or a class for expanded clones.

abundance	v_gene	j_gene	len	d_gene	CDR3aa	CDR3nt
few	TRBV28	TRBJ2-2	16	-	CASSSTDRRNTGELFF	TGTGCCAGCAGTTCTACCGACAGGAGAAACACCGGGGAGCTGTTTTTT
few	TRBV18	TRBJ2-7	14	-	CASSPPWSKYEQYF	TGTGCCAGCTCACCACCCTGGAGTAAGTACGAGCAGTACTTC
-	TRBV30	TRBJ2-7	14	-	CALNTGYFSYEQYF	TGTGCCTTAAATACAGGATATTTCTCCTACGAGCAGTACTTC
few	TRBV25-1	TRBJ1-4	13	-	CASSEGFREKLFF	TGTGCCAGCAGTGAGGGCTTTAGGGAAAAACTGTTTTTT
-	TRBV2	TRBJ2-2	15	-	CASSKQTGNTGELFF	TGTGCCAGCAGTAAACAGACAGGGAACACCGGGGAGCTGTTTTTT
-	TRBV7-9	TRBJ2-1	14	TRBD1	CASSTQGIYNEQFF	TGTGCCAGCAGCACACAGGGGATCTACAATGAGCAGTTCTTC
-	TRBV6-5	TRBJ1-5	14	-	CASSYLGGNQPQHF	TGTGCCAGCAGTTACCTCGGCGGGAATCAGCCCCAGCATTTT
few	TRBV28	TRBJ1-4	14	TRBD1	CASSGTGFNEKLFF	TGTGCCAGCAGTGGGACAGGGTTTAATGAAAAACTGTTTTTT
few	TRBV4-3	TRBJ2-7	13	-	CASSRQGGDEQYF	TGCGCCAGCAGCCGGCAGGGGGGAGACGAGCAGTACTTC
few	TRBV6-5	TRBJ1-2	15	-	CASSYSGTPFYGYTF	TGTGCCAGCAGTTACAGTGGGACACCCTTCTATGGCTACACCTTC
-	TRBV23-1	TRBJ2-7	15	TRBD1	CASSQSGTGPYEQYF	TGCGCCAGCAGTCAATCGGGGACAGGCCCCTACGAGCAGTACTTC
few	TRBV7-2	TRBJ2-6	15	-	CASSTAGSGANVLTF	TGTGCCAGCAGCACAGCCGGCTCTGGGGCCAACGTCCTGACTTTC
few	TRBV28	TRBJ2-1	15	TRBD2	CASGLAGPSYNEQFF	TGTGCCAGCGGGCTAGCGGGACCCTCCTACAATGAGCAGTTCTTC
few	TRBV7-9	TRBJ2-3	13	-	CASSFQSTDTQYF	TGTGCCAGCAGCTTTCAAAGCACAGATACGCAGTATTTT
-	TRBV9	TRBJ2-3	15	TRBD2	CASSVGDGRPDTQYF	TGTGCCAGCAGCGTAGGCGACGGGAGGCCAGATACGCAGTATTTT
-	TRBV5-1	TRBJ1-5	15	-	CASSFGGADNQPQHF	TGCGCCAGCAGCTTTGGAGGGGCGGACAATCAGCCCCAGCATTTT
few	TRBV7-2	TRBJ2-5	14	-	CASSGAPYQETQYF	TGTGCCAGCAGCGGGGCGCCGTACCAAGAGACCCAGTACTTC
-	TRBV10-3	TRBJ1-2	13	-	CAISEAGGYGYTF	TGTGCCATCAGTGAAGCAGGTGGCTATGGCTACACCTTC
few	TRBV4-3	TRBJ2-1	15	TRBD1	CASSQSQQGGHEQFF	TGCGCCAGCAGCCAATCTCAACAGGGGGGCCATGAGCAGTTCTTC
-	TRBV2	TRBJ2-5	15	TRBD2	CASSGLAGGQETQYF	TGTGCCAGCAGTGGACTAGCGGGGGGCCAAGAGACCCAGTACTTC
few	TRBV18	TRBJ2-2	14	TRBD1	CASSLDRDTGELFF	TGTGCCAGCTCCCTGGACAGGGACACCGGGGAGCTGTTTTTT
-	TRBV7-9	TRBJ2-4	16	-	CASSPQTRLAKNIQYF	TGTGCCAGCAGCCCCCAAACTCGACTAGCCAAAAACATTCAGTACTTC
-	TRBV13	TRBJ2-7	14	-	CASSPQGVPYEQYF	TGTGCCAGCAGCCCGCAGGGTGTTCCCTACGAGCAGTACTTC
few	TRBV11-2	TRBJ2-7	13	-	CASSLGERFEQYF	TGTGCCAGCAGCTTAGGGGAGCGGTTCGAGCAGTACTTC
few	TRBV19	TRBJ2-6	18	-	CASSRALGRDSGANVLTF	TGTGCCAGTAGTAGGGCCCTCGGTCGGGACTCTGGGGCCAACGTCCTGACTTTC
-	TRBV30	TRBJ2-2	12	-	CAWSPGAGELFF	TGTGCCTGGAGTCCGGGGGCCGGGGAGCTGTTTTTT
-	TRBV13	TRBJ2-7	14	-	CASSHTRERYEQYF	TGTGCCAGCAGCCATACCCGGGAGCGCTACGAGCAGTACTTC
-	TRBV5-6	TRBJ2-2	14	-	CASSLTFTTGELFF	TGTGCCAGCAGCTTGACATTTACAACCGGGGAGCTGTTTTTT
-	TRBV29-1	TRBJ2-5	13	-	CSVARQSQETQYF	TGCAGCGTGGCGAGACAATCTCAAGAGACCCAGTACTTC
-	TRBV7-9	TRBJ1-5	14	-	CASSTSVGRQPQHF	TGTGCCAGCAGCACCTCCGTGGGGAGACAGCCCCAGCATTTT
-	TRBV7-8	TRBJ2-5	16	TRBD2	CASSGQQGLVQETQYF	TGTGCCAGCAGCGGCCAACAGGGACTAGTCCAAGAGACCCAGTACTTC
few	TRBV19	TRBJ2-3	14	TRBD1	CASSGTGGTDTQYF	TGTGCCAGTAGTGGGACAGGAGGCACAGATACGCAGTATTTT
few	TRBV6-8	TRBJ2-5	13	TRBD2	CASKEPSGSTQYF	TGTGCCAGCAAAGAACCTAGCGGCTCGACCCAGTACTTC
few	TRBV14	TRBJ2-1	15	TRBD2	CASSQLGSGRDQQFF	TGTGCCAGCAGCCAACTGGGCAGCGGGAGGGACCAGCAGTTCTTC
few	TRBV1	TRBJ2-7	15	-	CTSSQDRDCSYEQYF	TGCACCAGCAGCCAAGATCGCGACTGCTCCTACGAGCAGTACTTC
-	TRBV5-6	TRBJ2-5	16	TRBD2	CASSLGTSGRFGTQYF	TGTGCCAGCAGCCTCGGGACTAGCGGGAGATTCGGGACCCAGTACTTC
-	TRBV14	TRBJ2-3	15	-	CASSQGLGRTDTQYF	TGTGCCAGCAGCCAAGGACTAGGCCGAACAGATACGCAGTATTTT
-	TRBV29-1	TRBJ1-4	13	-	CSVATALNEKLFF	TGCAGCGTTGCGACAGCGCTAAATGAAAAACTGTTTTTT
-	TRBV7-8	TRBJ2-1	15	TRBD2	CASSARGREGNEQFF	TGTGCCAGCAGCGCACGAGGGCGGGAGGGGAATGAGCAGTTCTTC
few	TRBV28	TRBJ2-1	10	TRBD1	CASSNDREFF	TGTGCCAGCAGTAACGACAGGGAGTTCTTC
few	TRBV28	TRBJ1-1	14	TRBD1	CASSSTGMGTEAFF	TGTGCCAGCAGTTCGACAGGGATGGGGACTGAAGCTTTCTTT
-	TRBV9	TRBJ2-3	14	TRBD2	CASNSGIPTDTQYF	TGTGCCAGCAATAGCGGGATTCCCACAGATACGCAGTATTTT
-	TRBV29-1	TRBJ2-2	12	-	CSAGQYTGELFF	TGCAGCGCAGGACAGTACACCGGGGAGCTGTTTTTT
few	TRBV28	TRBJ2-5	15	TRBD2	CASSTLAGGAETQYF	TGTGCCAGCAGTACCTTAGCGGGAGGAGCGGAGACCCAGTACTTC
-	TRBV6-6	TRBJ2-5	16	TRBD2	CASSYSGLAGEETQYF	TGTGCCAGCAGTTACTCGGGTCTAGCGGGAGAAGAGACCCAGTACTTC
few	TRBV18	TRBJ2-7	14	TRBD2	CASSEREGSYEQYF	TGTGCCAGCTCAGAGCGGGAGGGCTCCTACGAGCAGTACTTC
few	TRBV18	TRBJ2-7	13	-	CASSPPGDYEQYF	TGTGCCAGCTCACCACCAGGAGACTACGAGCAGTACTTC
-	TRBV27	TRBJ2-5	16	TRBD1	CASSAWTGGNQETQYF	TGTGCCAGCAGTGCCTGGACAGGGGGGAATCAAGAGACCCAGTACTTC
few	TRBV19	TRBJ2-1	15	-	CASSTSSASYNEQFF	TGTGCCAGTAGTACATCTAGCGCCTCCTACAATGAGCAGTTCTTC
once	TRBV30	TRBJ1-3	18	-	CAWSVQGRGKLSGNTIYF	TGTGCCTGGAGTGTACAAGGGCGGGGAAAGTTATCTGGAAACACCATATATTTT
-	TRBV19	TRBJ1-5	13	-	CASSIFRNQPQHF	TGTGCCAGTAGTATTTTCAGAAATCAGCCCCAGCATTTT
-	TRBV7-6	TRBJ2-2	16	-	CASSLQPQGNTGELFF	TGTGCCAGCAGCTTACAGCCCCAGGGAAACACCGGGGAGCTGTTTTTT
-	TRBV7-9	TRBJ1-2	12	-	CASSLPTDGYTF	TGTGCCAGCAGCTTACCCACAGATGGCTACACCTTC
few	TRBV11-2	TRBJ2-3	14	-	CASSLLPRGDTQYF	TGTGCCAGCAGCTTATTGCCCCGGGGGGATACGCAGTATTTT
few	TRBV7-6	TRBJ2-1	16	TRBD2	CASSLVGGSSYNEQFF	TGTGCCAGCAGCTTAGTCGGGGGGAGCTCCTACAATGAGCAGTTCTTC